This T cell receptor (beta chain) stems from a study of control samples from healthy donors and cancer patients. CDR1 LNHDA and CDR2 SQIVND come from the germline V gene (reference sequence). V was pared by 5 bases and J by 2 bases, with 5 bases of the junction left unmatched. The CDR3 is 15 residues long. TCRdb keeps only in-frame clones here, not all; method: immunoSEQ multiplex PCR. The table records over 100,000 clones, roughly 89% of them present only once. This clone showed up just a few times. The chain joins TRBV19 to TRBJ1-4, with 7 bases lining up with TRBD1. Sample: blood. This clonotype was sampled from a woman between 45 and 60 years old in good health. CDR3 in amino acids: CASSSSGQTNEKLFF. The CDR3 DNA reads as TGTGCCAGTAGTTCCTCGGGACAGACTAATGAAAAACTGTTTTTT.